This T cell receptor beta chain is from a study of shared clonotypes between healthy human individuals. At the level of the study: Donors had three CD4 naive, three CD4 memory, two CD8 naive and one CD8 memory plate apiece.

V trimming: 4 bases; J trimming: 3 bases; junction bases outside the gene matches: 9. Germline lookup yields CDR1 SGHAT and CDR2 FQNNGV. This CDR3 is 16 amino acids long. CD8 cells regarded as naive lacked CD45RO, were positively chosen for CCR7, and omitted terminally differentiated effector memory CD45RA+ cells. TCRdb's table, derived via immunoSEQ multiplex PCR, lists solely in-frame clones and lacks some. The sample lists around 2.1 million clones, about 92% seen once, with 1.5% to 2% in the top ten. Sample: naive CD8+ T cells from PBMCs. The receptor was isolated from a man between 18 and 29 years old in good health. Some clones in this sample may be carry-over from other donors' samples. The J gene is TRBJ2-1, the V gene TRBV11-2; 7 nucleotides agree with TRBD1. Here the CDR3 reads CASSSYPGQNYNEQFF. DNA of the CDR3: TGTGCCAGCAGCTCCTACCCGGGACAGAACTACAATGAGCAGTTCTTC.